This T cell receptor (beta chain) was sequenced for a study of T cell repertoires in cytomegalovirus infection. In TCRdb, the reads were re-called with MiXCR into one record per CDR3 protein. In the table there are around 570,000 distinct CDR3 sequences, 40% of which are singletons. In regard to this clonotype: The antigen is unknown.

Study outcomes and limitations: There were HLA-C-restricted CMV-specific TCR beta clonotypes dominating the ex vivo response.

The CDR3 contains 15 residues. Germline trimming cut 1 base from V and 7 bases from J; bases unmatched to any gene: 7. In germline, CDR1 is SGHAT, CDR2 FQNNGV. The material sequenced was cultured PBMCs, taken from culture after CMV antigen stimulation. This TCR derives from a human donor in good health (CMV status not recorded). Some clones in this sample may be carry-over from other donors' samples. This chain uses TRBV11-2 with TRBJ2-5, with 9 bases lining up with TRBD2. CDR3 loop: CASSLGAGGGATQYF. CDR3 sequence (DNA): TGTGCCAGCAGCTTAGGGGCGGGAGGGGGAGCGACCCAGTACTTC.